This T cell receptor beta chain was documented in a study of blood T cell repertoires in COVID-19. Method: immunoSEQ multiplex PCR; TCRdb's copy keeps in-frame clones and lacks some. The sample shows about 300,000 clones, around 90% of them seen only once. The CDR3 contains 15 residues. J was trimmed by 4 bases and V by 4 bases; bases with no gene match: 8. Germline CDR1 reads SGHTA; CDR2 reads FQGNSA. Source material: peripheral blood. The rearrangement uses TRBV7-2 and TRBJ2-5; 8 bases map to TRBD2. This receptor was obtained from a woman aged 30 to 39 with COVID-19, enrolled during active disease. CDR3 protein: CASSSSRTSIETQYF. CDR3 nucleotide sequence: TGTGCCAGCAGCTCGTCTCGGACTAGCATAGAGACCCAGTACTTC.